A single sample is the source of the 24 T cell receptor beta chains below, sequenced in a study of cytomegalovirus exposure and HLA in healthy donors. With 60 Vbeta and 13 Jbeta primers, the PCR was carried out. Libraries were prepared by immunoSEQ multiplex PCR; TCRdb keeps only in-frame clonotypes and omits some of them. Of about 150,000 clones detected, 60% to 80% appear once; the ten largest clones hold over 0.6%. Sample: PBMCs. The receptors were sampled from a male donor in good health and CMV-seronegative.

Only one count was recorded for this clone. The genes are TRBV9 and TRBJ2-2, with 8 bases aligning to TRBD1. Germline CDR1 SGDLS, CDR2 YYNGEE. J lost 1 base, V lost 4 bases, and 6 bases had no gene match. The CDR3 totals 16 residues. The CDR3: CASSPRTGRNTGELFF. DNA of the CDR3: TGTGCCAGCAGCCCCAGGACAGGGCGGAACACCGGGGAGCTGTTTTTT.

V usage is TRBV7-3 and J usage is TRBJ2-1; D is possibly TRBD2 (5 bases). The germline gives CDR1 SGHTA, CDR2 FQGTGA. This CDR3 spans 16 amino acids. Trimming took 2 bases from V and 2 from J, leaving 13 bases between them. CDR3 region: CASSLGSGGPYNEQFF. The CDR3 nucleotides are TGTGCCAGCAGCTTAGGGAGTGGCGGGCCCTACAATGAGCAGTTCTTC.

The gene calls are TRBV2 and TRBJ2-1, with D tentatively TRBD1 (6 bases). Trimming took 6 bases from V and 6 from J, leaving 12 bases between them. CDR3 length equals 13 residues. Germline V gene sequence: CDR1 SNHLY, CDR2 FYNNEI. CDR3 coding DNA: TGTGCCAGCAGCGGACAGTCGATCAATGAGCAGTTCTTC. Its translation is CASSGQSINEQFF.

V usage is TRBV27 and J usage is TRBJ2-3; TRBD2 is a possible D gene (5 bases). Germline values: CDR1 MNHEY, CDR2 SMNVEV (reference sequence). Trimming cost V 6 bases and J 1 base, with 11 bases left between them. This CDR3 comprises 14 residues. The DNA for the CDR3 is TGTGCCAGCAGGCCGGTGAGGGGCACAGATACGCAGTATTTT. It encodes CASRPVRGTDTQYF.

The chain is built from TRBV7-9 and TRBJ2-3; 10 nucleotides agree with TRBD1. V lost 5 bases and J lost 2; bases outside the gene matches: 10. In germline, CDR1 is SEHNR, CDR2 FQNEAQ (reference sequence). The CDR3 runs to 17 residues. CDR3 DNA: TGTGCCAGCAGCGACTCCGGGACAGGGGCCTTCACAGATACGCAGTATTTT. Amino acids: CASSDSGTGAFTDTQYF.

This clone was recorded a few times. The chain joins TRBV4-2 to TRBJ1-1; 9 bases match TRBD1. With 4 bases clipped from V and 0 bases from J, the junction kept 6 bases outside the gene matches. CDR3 length equals 16 residues. Germline V lookup: CDR1 LGHNA, CDR2 YNFKEQ. The chain's CDR3 is CASSLGTGMMNTEAFF. In nucleotides, the CDR3 is TGTGCCAGCAGCCTAGGGACAGGGATGATGAACACTGAAGCTTTCTTT.

The chain combines TRBV9 with TRBJ1-6, with D tentatively TRBD1 (6 bases). There are 15 residues in the CDR3. V dropped 0 bases and J dropped 7 bases, with 11 bases sitting between them. Germline values: CDR1 SGDLS, CDR2 YYNGEE. This CDR3 reads CASSVGGQGNSPLHF. In DNA, the CDR3 is TGTGCCAGCAGCGTAGGGGGGCAGGGGAATTCACCCCTCCACTTT.

The rearrangement uses TRBV6-5 and TRBJ1-1; TRBD1 agrees at 8 bases. Germline CDR1 reads MNHEY; CDR2 reads SVGAGI. The CDR3 covers 16 residues. With V trimmed by 0 bases and J by 1 base, 4 bases remained unmatched. DNA of the CDR3: TGTGCCAGCAGTTACTCGTTCAGGGGGCGGAACACTGAAGCTTTCTTT. Its protein is CASSYSFRGRNTEAFF.

The chain employs TRBV5-1 and TRBJ1-1, with 9 bases lining up with TRBD1. There are 16 residues in the CDR3. V gave up 2 bases and J gave up 5 bases; unmatched junction bases: 10. Germline CDR1 and CDR2: SGHRS and YFSETQ. In nucleotides, the CDR3 is TGCGCCAGCAGCTTTCCCACGGTGACAGGGGGTACTGAAGCTTTCTTT. Residues: CASSFPTVTGGTEAFF.

The CDR3 loop reads CAWSSIGGGIETQYF. CDR3 coding DNA: TGTGCCTGGAGTAGTATCGGGGGAGGGATAGAGACCCAGTACTTC. This chain connects TRBV30 to TRBJ2-5; 7 bases are a match to TRBD2. J was trimmed by 4 bases and V by 2 bases; bases with no gene match: 10. The CDR3 spans 15 residues. CDR1 is GTSNPN, CDR2 SVGIG, per germline (reference sequence). Complete variable domain (other parts from reference TRBV30 and TRBJ2-5): SQTIHQWPATLVQPVGSPLSLECTVEGTSNPNLYWYRQAAGRGLQLLFYSVGIGQISSEVPQNLSASRPQDRQFILSSKKLLLSDSGFYLCAWSSIGGGIETQYFGPGTRLLVL.

V gene TRBV5-4 combines with J gene TRBJ2-6; no clear D. The CDR3 is made up of 16 amino acids. Between the trimmed V and J ends, which lost 4 bases and 1 base, there was a span of 12 bases. Looked up from germline, CDR1 is SGHNT and CDR2 is YYREEE (reference sequence). The CDR3 DNA is TGTGCCAGCAGCCAAGAAAGAGTGTCTGGGGCCAACGTCCTGACTTTC. Its protein product is CASSQERVSGANVLTF.

As concerns this clone: A junction end diverges from the germline sequence, so it may reflect a read error. The chain employs TRBV7-9 and TRBJ2-7; the D is unclear. From germline, CDR1 is SEHNR and CDR2 FQNEAQ (reference sequence). The CDR3 has 13 amino acids. CDR3 amino acids: CSSSLYNRHEQYF. In nucleotides, the CDR3 is TGTTCCAGCAGCCTATATAACCGTCACGAGCAGTACTTC.

V and J are TRBV5-4 and TRBJ1-3; possible D gene TRBD1, 5 bases. Germline CDR1 is SGHNT and CDR2 is YYREEE (reference sequence). The CDR3 length is 16 residues. With 5 bases removed from V and 0 bases from J, the gap between germline ends came to 15 bases. The CDR3 loop reads CASRPDSQSSGNTIYF. CDR3 in DNA: TGTGCCAGCAGACCTGACAGCCAGAGCTCTGGAAACACCATATATTTT.

The rearrangement links TRBV25-1 to TRBJ2-5, with 8 positions matching TRBD2. The J call could be wrong; TRBJ2-7 is a better fit for the DNA end. CDR1 MGHDK and CDR2 SYGVNS come from the germline V gene. There are 14 residues in the CDR3. This chain's CDR3 is CASSPLGLAYEQYF. CDR3 DNA: TGTGCCAGCAGTCCCCTGGGACTAGCCTACGAGCAGTACTTC.

V gene TRBV10-3 combines with J gene TRBJ1-1; a weak D match, TRBD1 (5 bases). Trimming took 8 bases from V and 3 from J, leaving 16 bases between them. Germline values: CDR1 ENHRY, CDR2 SYGVKD. The CDR3 loop spans 14 amino acids. The CDR3: CAIRPRGEDTEAFF. CDR3 DNA: TGTGCCATCCGACCGCGGGGGGAAGACACTGAAGCTTTCTTT.

The CDR3 loop is CASSAPGLSNQPQHF. CDR3 nucleotide sequence: TGTGCCAGCAGTGCACCCGGGTTGAGCAATCAGCCCCAGCATTTT. The rearrangement joins TRBV2 to TRBJ1-5; D gene unclear. V lost 4 bases and J 1 base, leaving 11 bases between the germline ends. CDR3 length: 15 residues. Per germline, CDR1 SNHLY and CDR2 FYNNEI.

The chain employs TRBV9 and TRBJ1-1, with 7 nucleotides matching TRBD1. V dropped 0 bases and J dropped 6; count of bases not matched to a gene: 5. CDR1 is SGDLS and CDR2 is YYNGEE in the germline V gene. The CDR3 length is 14 residues. The CDR3 sequence is CASSVDAGTAEAFF. The CDR3 coding sequence is TGTGCCAGCAGCGTAGATGCCGGGACAGCTGAAGCTTTCTTT.

This chain connects TRBV7-3 to TRBJ1-2; the D gene is possibly TRBD1 (5 bases). Germline loops: CDR1 SGHTA, CDR2 FQGTGA. The length of the CDR3 is 14 residues. The V gene lost 4 bases and the J gene lost 3 bases, with 12 bases spanning the gap. CDR3 DNA sequence: TGTGCCAGCAGCTCGCTCGGGGGGGACTATGGCTACACCTTC. It translates to CASSSLGGDYGYTF. Full variable domain (outside the CDR3, taken from reference TRBV7-3 and TRBJ1-2): GAGVSQTPSNKVTEKGKYVELRCDPISGHTALYWYRQSLGQGPEFLIYFQGTGAADDSGLPNDRFFAVRPEGSVSTLKIQRTERGDSAVYLCASSSLGGDYGYTFGSGTRLTVV.

The chain joins TRBV7-8 to TRBJ2-5, with D maybe TRBD2 (6 bases). The V gene's germline CDR1 is SGHVS and CDR2 FQNEAQ. The CDR3 consists of 15 residues. V gave up 1 base and J gave up 3 bases, with 12 bases separating them. The CDR3 DNA follows: TGTGCCAGCAGCTTAGGAGGGGCTAGCGAAGAGACCCAGTACTTC. The encoded protein is CASSLGGASEETQYF. Based on the CDR3 plus reference TRBV7-8 and TRBJ2-5, the full variable domain is GAGVSQSPRYKVAKRGQDVALRCDPISGHVSLFWYQQALGQGPEFLTYFQNEAQLDKSGLPSDRFFAERPEGSVSTLKIQRTQQEDSAVYLCASSLGGASEETQYFGPGTRLLVL.

The chain links TRBV10-3 to TRBJ1-4; D possibly corresponds to TRBD1 (5 bases). CDR3 length: 14 amino acids. The V and J ends lost 0 bases and 5 bases respectively, with 7 bases between them. CDR1 is ENHRY, CDR2 SYGVKD, per germline. CDR3 protein: CAISESGGNEKLFF. The CDR3, as DNA: TGTGCCATCAGTGAGTCGGGGGGGAATGAAAAACTGTTTTTT.

The chain couples TRBV2 to TRBJ2-3; D gene ambiguous. CDR3 length: 16 residues. Germline V lookup: CDR1 SNHLY, CDR2 FYNNEI. The ends were cut back, 1 base at V and 0 bases at J, with 11 bases in the middle. The CDR3 nucleotides are TGTGCCAGCAGTGAAGGGTTGAGCACTAGCACAGATACGCAGTATTTT. Encoded protein: CASSEGLSTSTDTQYF.

The V and J genes are TRBV18 and TRBJ2-1; possibly TRBD2 for D (5 bases). Germline loops: CDR1 KGHSH, CDR2 LQKENI. The V end lost 3 bases, the J end lost 7 bases, and 22 bases lay between the germline ends. This CDR3 contains 17 residues. The CDR3 loop reads CASSPSVVVGSLNEQFF. CDR3 DNA: TGTGCCAGCTCACCCTCCGTGGTAGTAGGGAGTTTGAATGAGCAGTTCTTC.

The chain has TRBV5-4 and TRBJ2-7; D gene uncertain. CDR3 length equals 15 residues. Germline CDR1 is SGHNT and CDR2 is YYREEE (reference sequence). Trimming removed 2 bases at V and 3 bases at J, with 15 bases between. CDR3 bases: TGTGCCAGCAGCTTTCAGGAAACAACCATCTACGAGCAGTACTTC. Translating gives CASSFQETTIYEQYF.

The chain has TRBV28 and TRBJ2-1; 7 bases map to TRBD2. The CDR3 has 14 residues. V was pared by 10 bases and J by 8 bases, with 14 bases of the junction left unmatched. Germline V gene sequence: CDR1 MDHEN, CDR2 SYDVKM. The CDR3 is CATTSGGSKYEQFF. In nucleotides, the CDR3 is TGTGCCACCACATCTGGCGGGAGTAAATATGAGCAGTTCTTC.